The 12 T cell receptor beta chains presented below share a single source sample, sequenced in a study of T cell responses to AZD1222 COVID-19 vaccine. Assay: immunoSEQ multiplex PCR; the TCRdb copy retains only in-frame clones and omits some. Among about 86,000 clones listed, roughly 90% were seen once. The source material was peripheral blood, sampled on day 0 of AZD1222 vaccination. These TCRs come from an adult in good health.

The V gene is TRBV10-2, the J gene TRBJ2-3, with a possible D match to TRBD1 (5 bases). V gave up 7 bases and J gave up 0 bases, with 14 bases separating them. The CDR3 sequence is 15 residues long. CDR1 and CDR2 from the germline V gene are WSHSY and SAAADI. The CDR3 sequence is CASKPGFTSTDTQYF. Here the CDR3 DNA reads TGCGCCAGCAAGCCAGGGTTTACTAGCACAGATACGCAGTATTTT.

The chain is built from TRBV15 and TRBJ2-2; 11 nucleotides match TRBD1. The V gene end was trimmed by 9 bases and the J gene end by 5 bases; junction bases not matched to a gene: 8. The CDR3 totals 15 residues. CDR1 LNHNV and CDR2 YYDKDF come from the germline V gene (reference sequence). In DNA form, the CDR3 reads TGTGCCACTAGGACCCGGGACAGGGGGACCGGGGAGCTGTTTTTT. It specifies CATRTRDRGTGELFF.

This clone has just a few counts. The chain employs TRBV18 and TRBJ2-3; 14 positions match TRBD2. The CDR3 runs 17 residues. J gave up 2 bases and V 2 bases, and 3 bases lay outside the gene matches. CDR1 and CDR2 from the germline V gene are KGHSH and LQKENI. CDR3 coding DNA: TGTGCCAGCTCACCAAGGACTAGCGGGGGGAACACAGATACGCAGTATTTT. Its protein product is CASSPRTSGGNTDTQYF.

This clone has a handful of counts. The V and J genes are TRBV11-2 and TRBJ2-5, with 11 positions matching TRBD2. Trimming cost V 7 bases and J 1 base; bases outside gene matches: 8. Germline assignment: CDR1 SGHAT and CDR2 FQNNGV. The CDR3 contains 16 residues. CDR3 region: CASNPLGTSGQETQYF. The CDR3 DNA is TGTGCCAGCAACCCTTTGGGGACTAGCGGCCAAGAGACCCAGTACTTC.

The V call is TRBV9, the J call TRBJ1-1; TRBD1 matches at 7 bases. Germline V gives CDR1 SGDLS, CDR2 YYNGEE. The CDR3 is 15 residues long. V was pared by 3 bases and J by 0 bases, with 5 bases of the junction left unmatched. This chain's CDR3 is CASSGKGQLNTEAFF. CDR3 nucleotide sequence: TGTGCCAGCAGCGGAAAGGGACAGTTGAACACTGAAGCTTTCTTT. Full variable domain (outside the CDR3, taken from reference TRBV9 and TRBJ1-1): DSGVTQTPKHLITATGQRVTLRCSPRSGDLSVYWYQQSLDQGLQFLIQYYNGEERAKGNILERFSAQQFPDLHSELNLSSLELGDSALYFCASSGKGQLNTEAFFGQGTRLTVV.

The V gene is TRBV6-5, the J gene TRBJ1-1; D not resolved. Germline V lookup: CDR1 MNHEY, CDR2 SVGAGI. The CDR3 runs to 14 residues. V lost 0 bases to trimming and J lost 6 bases, with 11 bases between them. The CDR3: CASSYSFGYSEAFF. CDR3 coding DNA: TGTGCCAGCAGTTACTCGTTTGGGTATTCTGAAGCTTTCTTT.

The J gene is TRBJ2-1, the V gene TRBV6-2 or TRBV6-3; 9 bases agree with TRBD2. The CDR3 is 16 residues long. CDR1 and CDR2 (germline): MNHEY, SVGEGT. The junction had 4 bases not matched to a gene; V was cut back by 2 bases and J by 2 bases. CDR3 in DNA: TGTGCCAGCAGTTACGTAGCGGGGGATGCCTACAATGAGCAGTTCTTC. Amino acids: CASSYVAGDAYNEQFF.

This clone came up once. The rearrangement uses TRBV7-6 and TRBJ2-2; D is uncertain. V gave up 2 bases and J gave up 2 bases, with 12 bases separating them. Germline CDR1 and CDR2: SGHVS and FNYEAQ. The CDR3 covers 16 residues. The CDR3 protein is CASSLRAPLNTGELFF. The CDR3 nucleotides read TGTGCCAGCAGCTTAAGAGCTCCCCTAAACACCGGGGAGCTGTTTTTT. The full variable domain, its missing parts supplied by reference TRBV7-6 and TRBJ2-2, is GAGVSQSPRYKVTKRGQDVALRCDPISGHVSLYWYRQALGQGPEFLTYFNYEAQQDKSGLPNDRFSAERPEGSISTLTIQRTEQRDSAMYRCASSLRAPLNTGELFFGEGSRLTVL.

This clone was seen a single time. J is TRBJ2-3 and V is TRBV2; 12 nucleotides line up with TRBD2. Germline assignment: CDR1 SNHLY and CDR2 FYNNEI. The CDR3 consists of 16 residues. Losses at the gene ends were 5 bases for V and 6 bases for J; bases not matched to a gene: 9. The chain's CDR3 is CASSSSSGGAGDTQYF. In nucleotides, the CDR3 is TGTGCCAGCAGTTCCTCTAGCGGGGGGGCCGGTGATACGCAGTATTTT.

The chain couples TRBV12-3 or TRBV12-4 to TRBJ2-7, with D maybe TRBD1 (6 bases). Trimming removed 5 bases from V and 4 bases from J, with 9 bases in between. CDR3 length: 12 amino acids. The CDR3 protein is CASSIDRYEQYF. The DNA of the CDR3 is TGTGCCAGCAGTATCGACAGGTACGAGCAGTACTTC.

This rearrangement joins TRBV10-2 to TRBJ1-1; D unclear. Per the germline V gene, CDR1 is WSHSY and CDR2 is SAAADI. The CDR3 is 13 residues long. The V end was cut by 6 bases, the J end by 1 base, with 9 bases between. CDR3 in amino acids: CASSSLGNTEAFF. The DNA of the CDR3 is TGCGCCAGCAGCAGTCTGGGGAACACTGAAGCTTTCTTT.

The V gene is TRBV5-6, the J gene TRBJ2-3, with D possibly being TRBD1 (6 bases). Germline V gene data show CDR1 as SGHDT and CDR2 as YYEEEE. The CDR3 runs to 15 residues. V was cut by 2 bases and J by 0 bases, with 10 bases left in between. The CDR3: CASSLGQHSTDTQYF. The DNA for the CDR3 is TGTGCCAGCAGCTTAGGACAGCATAGCACAGATACGCAGTATTTT.